These 15 T cell receptor beta chains came from one sample sequenced in a study of PD-1 blockade in classical Hodgkin lymphoma. Generated by immunoSEQ multiplex PCR, the TCRdb table keeps only in-frame clones and is missing some. The sample records roughly 41,000 clones, just over 85% being singletons. Every patient relapsed after autologous stem cell transplantation, and brentuximab vedotin exposure varied. The source was peripheral blood mononuclear cells (PBMCs), collected before the second cycle of nivolumab. Source of these receptors: a human donor with classical Hodgkin lymphoma.

V is TRBV7-6 and J is TRBJ1-5; 7 bases align to TRBD1. CDR3 length: 18 amino acids. Germline trimming cut 4 bases from V and 3 bases from J; bases unmatched to any gene: 15. The germline CDR1 and CDR2 sequences are SGHVS and FNYEAQ. The chain's CDR3 is CASSSGPGQVFYNQPQHF. DNA for the CDR3: TGTGCCAGCAGCTCAGGACCTGGACAGGTTTTTTACAATCAGCCCCAGCATTTT. Variable domain in full (rest from reference TRBV7-6 and TRBJ1-5): GAGVSQSPRYKVTKRGQDVALRCDPISGHVSLYWYRQALGQGPEFLTYFNYEAQQDKSGLPNDRFSAERPEGSISTLTIQRTEQRDSAMYRCASSSGPGQVFYNQPQHFGDGTRLSIL.

V is TRBV29-1 and J is TRBJ1-3, with D uncertain. The CDR3 extends over 14 amino acids. Looked up from germline, CDR1 is SQVTM and CDR2 is ANQGSEA. V was pared by 3 bases and J by 0 bases, with 9 bases between. CDR3 protein: CSVEGPGSGNTIYF. The CDR3 DNA is TGCAGCGTTGAGGGTCCAGGCTCTGGAAACACCATATATTTT.

The V call is TRBV25-1, the J call TRBJ2-2; a possible D gene is TRBD1 (6 bases). The CDR3 runs 14 residues. V was shortened by 3 bases and J by 1 base, with 6 bases between the two germline ends. Germline CDR1 is MGHDK and CDR2 is SYGVNS. The CDR3 loop is CASSDRGNTGELFF. CDR3 nucleotide sequence: TGTGCCAGCAGTGACAGGGGGAACACCGGGGAGCTGTTTTTT.

CDR3 sequence reads: CASSLRGAGNQPQHF. CDR3 sequence (DNA): TGTGCCAGCAGCCTCAGGGGAGCCGGCAATCAGCCCCAGCATTTT. This rearrangement joins TRBV11-2 to TRBJ1-5, with D perhaps matching TRBD1 (6 bases). This CDR3 has 15 amino acids. In germline, CDR1 is SGHAT, CDR2 FQNNGV. V dropped 5 bases and J dropped 2 bases, with 13 bases sitting between them.

This chain uses TRBV2 with TRBJ2-7, with a tentative D call TRBD2 (5 bases). The CDR3 covers 14 residues. The V end lost 7 bases, the J end lost 3 bases, and 16 bases lay between the germline ends. Germline V CDR1 and CDR2: SNHLY, FYNNEI. The CDR3 sequence is CASNLPPGNYEQYF. CDR3 sequence (DNA): TGTGCCAGCAACCTACCCCCCGGGAACTACGAGCAGTACTTC.

The chain has TRBV27 and TRBJ2-7; weak D call: TRBD1 (5 bases). With 0 bases removed from V and 2 bases from J, the gap between germline ends came to 14 bases. CDR1 and CDR2 from the germline V gene are MNHEY and SMNVEV (reference sequence). The CDR3 is made up of 16 amino acids. The DNA of the CDR3 is TGTGCCAGCAGTTTATCGGCAGGGAATCGTCCCTACGAGCAGTACTTC. It encodes CASSLSAGNRPYEQYF.

The rearrangement uses TRBV7-9 and TRBJ2-2; D is undetermined. The germline V gene has CDR1 SEHNR and CDR2 FQNEAQ (reference sequence). The CDR3 spans 13 residues. V was shortened by 2 bases and J by 6 bases, with 7 bases between the two germline ends. In DNA form, the CDR3 reads TGTGCCAGCAGCTTATTAGGTTCCGGGGAGCTGTTTTTT. Translated: CASSLLGSGELFF.

The chain couples TRBV10-3 to TRBJ2-7; D gene uncertain. The CDR3 has 14 residues. With 0 bases removed from V and 2 bases from J, the gap between germline ends came to 8 bases. The germline V gene has CDR1 ENHRY and CDR2 SYGVKD. The CDR3 here is CAISESSRPYEQYF. The CDR3 DNA follows: TGTGCCATCAGTGAGTCGAGTAGGCCCTACGAGCAGTACTTC.

In its sample, this clone ranks as hyperexpanded. This chain joins TRBV19 and TRBJ2-1; no clear D. V lost 7 bases, J lost 8 bases, and 9 bases lay in between. Germline V lookup: CDR1 LNHDA, CDR2 SQIVND (reference sequence). The CDR3 consists of 11 residues. The CDR3 protein is CASMELDEQFF. The CDR3 bases are TGTGCCAGTATGGAGCTCGATGAGCAGTTCTTC.

The rearrangement links TRBV6-5 to TRBJ2-1, with D possibly being TRBD1 (6 bases). The CDR3 covers 13 residues. V lost 5 bases, J lost 9 bases, and 14 bases lay in between. Germline V gene data show CDR1 as MNHEY and CDR2 as SVGAGI. This CDR3 is CASSPTGSGEQFF. The CDR3 DNA follows: TGTGCCAGCAGTCCTACAGGGAGTGGTGAGCAGTTCTTC.

The chain carries TRBV5-5 and TRBJ2-2, with unresolved D. Germline V gives CDR1 SGHKS, CDR2 YYEKEE (reference sequence). This CDR3 is 14 amino acids long. Trimming took 3 bases from V and 5 from J, leaving 11 bases between them. CDR3 loop: CASSSILVTGELFF. CDR3 nucleotide sequence: TGTGCCAGCAGCTCGATCCTAGTAACCGGGGAGCTGTTTTTT.

The V gene is TRBV6-5, the J gene TRBJ2-1, with 7 bases identical to TRBD1. The J segment lost 14 bases and the V segment lost 5 bases, leaving 15 bases of the junction unmatched. In germline, CDR1 is MNHEY, CDR2 SVGAGI. The CDR3 totals 14 residues. The CDR3 region has the DNA TGTGCCAGCAGTCCCGCACCCGTAGACAGGGTGAAGTTCTTC. Its translation is CASSPAPVDRVKFF.

The rearrangement joins TRBV2 to TRBJ2-1, with 7 positions matching TRBD1. Per the germline V gene, CDR1 is SNHLY and CDR2 is FYNNEI. V gave up 7 bases and J gave up 3 bases; unmatched junction bases: 12. This CDR3 spans 16 amino acids. The CDR3 loop is CASKGSLRDSYNEQFF. The CDR3 coding sequence is TGTGCCAGCAAGGGCTCTCTCCGGGACAGCTACAATGAGCAGTTCTTC.

CDR3 protein: CASSPVGHRGNQPQHF. The CDR3 nucleotides are TGCGCCAGCAGCCCAGTGGGGCATAGAGGCAATCAGCCCCAGCATTTT. The V gene is TRBV4-1, the J gene TRBJ1-5, with D possibly matching TRBD1 (5 bases). CDR3 length equals 16 residues. The germline V gene has CDR1 MGHRA and CDR2 YSYEKL. V was clipped by 4 bases and J by 2 bases, with 15 bases between them.

V is TRBV6-5 and J is TRBJ2-3, with a tentative D call TRBD1 (5 bases). Germline-derived CDR1 and CDR2 are MNHEY and SVGAGI. V was pared by 3 bases and J by 3 bases, with 7 bases between. This CDR3 contains 13 residues. CDR3 bases: TGTGCCAGCAGTTATCCAGGGACAGATACGCAGTATTTT. The encoded protein is CASSYPGTDTQYF.